This T cell receptor (beta chain) is drawn from a study of OX40 agonist ivuxolimab in advanced cancers. Regarding the study in general: The costimulatory receptor OX40 (CD134) was targeted by ivuxolimab, a fully human IgG2 agonistic monoclonal antibody. Intravenous ivuxolimab was administered to patients every 2 weeks at six dose levels: 0.01, 0.1, 0.3, 1.5, 3 and 10 mg/kg. Of the roughly 54 patients in dose escalation, some 19 had hepatocellular carcinoma, about 15 had melanoma, 9 had renal cell carcinoma and 9 had head and neck cancer. In the dose-escalation cohort, 82.7% of patients were male, and the mean age was about 55 years, with a range of about 23 to 85. Prior anti-PD-1, anti-PD-L1 or anti-CTLA-4 therapy was permitted, and 40% of dose-escalation patients had received checkpoint inhibitors. Partial responses were achieved by three dose-escalation patients, of whom one had hepatocellular carcinoma and two had cutaneous melanoma. The purpose of peripheral TCRbeta sequencing was to test whether ivuxolimab changed TCR sequence diversity and led to clonal T-cell expansion. The paper reports the monotherapy dose-escalation portion (N ≈ 50 patients) of the phase I ivuxolimab trial.

Patients with a history of autoimmune disease or receiving systemic immunosuppression were excluded from the trial. Peripheral blood for TCR sequencing was collected from all dose cohorts at baseline, on cycle 4 day 1, and on cycle 7 day 1. Samples came from an open-label, multicenter, first-in-human phase I dose-escalation trial of ivuxolimab. The trial enrolled adults with locally advanced or metastatic head and neck squamous cell, hepatocellular, melanoma or renal cell carcinoma. Before TCR sequencing, CD4+ T cells and CD8+ T cells were sorted from peripheral blood as separate populations. A note on this clone: There is no known antigen for this receptor. Base qualities are not at hand, and no much larger clone is one base apart.

Results and caveats for the whole study, not just this receptor: Low levels of normalized T-cell clonal expansion were also seen in some nonresponding patients. On average, CD8+ T cells showed more expanded clones than CD4+ T cells after ivuxolimab. In partial responders in the 0.1-3.0 mg/kg groups, normalized peripheral clonal expansion was found to be among the lowest, especially among CD8+ T cells. At doses of 0.1 to 3.0 mg/kg, clonal expansion of both CD4+ and CD8+ T cells in blood was seen between baseline and week 6. Which antigens the clonally expanded peripheral T cells were specific for was not determined.

V gives up 3 bases and J gives up 0 bases, and the segment between their germline ends measures 10 bases. The CDR3, from cysteine to phenylalanine, totals 14 residues. The entry retains the CDR3 DNA only, 42 bases that are in frame from base 1. According to the germline V gene, CDR1 reads SGDLS and CDR2 reads YYNGEE. For sequencing of the TCRbeta CDR3 region, genomic DNA was extracted from the sorted cells. The immunoSEQ Assay was used for sequencing of TCRbeta CDR3 regions. TCRdb provides this immuneACCESS table in a form limited to in-frame rearrangements. Some clones are lacking; in checked studies, under half of them reflect an unresolved V gene, and why the rest are absent is not known. In all, the sample holds tens of thousands of clones, and approximately 89% of those were seen once. The ten largest make up around 13% of the sample.

The chain was built from TRBV9 and TRBJ2-7; no D gene can be assigned with confidence. The source was CD4+ or CD8+ T cells sorted from blood, collected in a trial of the OX40 agonist ivuxolimab. This clonotype was sampled from an adult with an advanced solid tumor such as melanoma, head and neck, liver or kidney cancer. DNA sequence: TGTGCCAGCAGCGCCAGGACGGACTCCTACGAGCAGTACTTC. It codes for CASSARTDSYEQYF.